This T cell receptor (beta chain) is from a study of human T cells and chemical hapten exposure. V lost 3 bases, J lost 0 bases, and 6 bases lay in between. CDR3 length: 14 residues. Germline CDR1 is MGHRA and CDR2 is YSYEKL. One entry per CDR3 protein results from TCRdb running MiXCR on the RACE reads. The sample lists about 120,000 distinct CDR3 sequences; 13% were seen once. Documented time point: pre-sensitization, week 0. Treatment noted: therapeutic diphenylcyclopropenone sensitization with weekly scalp DPC. The J gene is TRBJ1-5, the V gene TRBV4-1, with no clear D. The sample was whole blood, taken in connection with sensitization to the hapten diphenylcyclopropenone (DPC). This clonotype originated in a woman aged 18-35 years with alopecia areata. Some clones in this sample may be carry-over from other donors' samples. The CDR3 spells CASSHKYSNQPQHF. CDR3 bases: TGCGCCAGCAGCCACAAGTATAGCAATCAGCCCCAGCATTTT.